This T cell receptor beta chain was documented in a study of beta chain features in type 1 diabetes (dated by TCRdb to between 2018 and 2020). Background for the entire study: Patients and healthy donors did not differ in mean age, gender distribution, total cell number or subset yield. Whereas all 30 or so donors provided naive and central memory subsets, regulatory and stem cell-like memory subsets were isolated from just 8 patients and about 8 healthy donors. The study compared TCRB repertoires of sorted circulating CD4+ T cell subsets between recently diagnosed type 1 diabetes patients and matched healthy donors. A total of 107,917,701 sorted cells were examined across all samples, and RNA yield correlated strongly with the number of cells per subset. The investigation overall reported the following: Only small numbers of individuals were included in the HLA sub-analyses, which left unresolved whether HLA type had any influence on TCRB rearrangement. A moderate but significant shortening of TCRB CDR3 length was observed in type 1 diabetes patients in all four CD4+ subsets. Naive, central memory and regulatory TCRB repertoires appeared to be more similar among patients than among healthy donors. Sequencing cDNA rather than genomic DNA could over-represent highly expressing activated cells, although activation and CD3 levels did not differ between groups. Shorter templates might have been favored by PCR, but patient and control samples were amplified and corrected together, so both groups would have been affected equally by any skew. At VDJ recombination sites, patients with type 1 diabetes made fewer insertions and deleted more nucleotides, a pattern implying thymic rearrangement abnormalities.

From each donor, a single peripheral blood sample of about 100 mL on average was drawn into heparinised tubes. Using a panel that included CD45RO, CCR7, CD25, CD127, CD95 and CD27, naive, central memory, regulatory and stem cell-like memory CD4+ T cells were sorted on a BD FACSAria II. All sorted populations exceeded 95% purity. PBMCs were isolated immediately by Lymphoprep density gradient centrifugation and stained directly without culture. Samples were stained and sorted in pairs, with one healthy donor and one patient per experiment, so that batch effects were minimized. This clone was seen a handful of times. Its cognate antigen has yet to be identified. It has no much larger one-base neighbor in the sample; base qualities were not kept. The CDR3 measures 15 amino acids from cysteine to phenylalanine. Here the CDR3 DNA is all that survives: 45 bases in frame from base 1. V and J are truncated by 2 bases and 0 bases respectively, leaving an intervening sequence of 8 bases. For CDR1 and CDR2, the germline V gene lists SGDLS and YYNGEE.

The entire amount of isolated RNA was reverse transcribed using the High Capacity cDNA Reverse Transcription Kit, so the sequenced TCRB transcripts were expressed ones. Deep immunoSEQ sequencing was performed on naive, central memory and regulatory T cell samples, with an average of about 4 million total reads per sample. Sorted cells were lysed in RLT buffer and RNA was extracted with DNase-treated RNeasy Micro or Mini kits, depending on cell number. To prevent cross-contamination, each cell subset was processed individually, whereas patient and healthy donor samples were processed jointly. TCRB sequences were amplified from cDNA with the immunoSEQ multiplex PCR, producing 87-bp fragments spanning the CDR3 region. Amplicons were sequenced on the Illumina HiSeq platform. As for the authors' bioinformatics: PCR bias was computationally corrected using synthetic template baselines, reads within Hamming distance 2 were collapsed, and singletons that could not be merged were discarded. Reads were aligned against IMGT so that V, D and J genes, CDR3 length and insertions or deletions at six rearrangement sites could be assigned. Within each subset, clonotype counts were normalized to sorted cell number, and only after that were true diversity and Gini coefficients computed with the tcR R package. The overlap coefficient, calculated on TCRB nucleotide sequences, was used to measure repertoire sharing. Out-of-frame TCRB sequences from naive cells were analyzed to stand in for the pre-selection repertoire. TCRdb's version of the immuneACCESS table is confined to in-frame rearrangements and falls short of the full clone set. An unresolved V gene accounts for under half of the shortfall where checked; the remainder is of unknown origin. V, J and clone size are those of that table, while D and trimming were read from the DNA. The sample data list some 700,000 clones, and around 15% of these were observed just once. 0.022% of the sample comes from the top ten.

Sequenced: naive CD4+ T cells from blood. Explained via the paper, the cell subset or site label denotes: true naive CD4+ T cells. This TCR was recovered from a young man with type 1 diabetes. The receptor chain draws on TRBV9 and TRBJ2-2; the D gene is perhaps TRBD1, from 6 matching bases. The nucleotide sequence is TGTGCCAGCAGCGTCAGGGGATCGAACACCGGGGAGCTGTTTTTT. Translated, this gives CASSVRGSNTGELFF.